This T cell receptor beta chain is drawn from a study of cytomegalovirus exposure and HLA in healthy donors. Primers for the PCR totalled 60 Vbeta and 13 Jbeta. The repertoire was sequenced with immunoSEQ multiplex PCR; TCRdb's copy has only in-frame clones and lacks some. The data contain approximately 69,000 clones, around 64% of them singletons. The source material was PBMCs. This receptor was taken from a man between 40 and 49 years old in good health and CMV-seropositive.

Here the CDR3 DNA reads TGTGCCAGCAGCCAAGATTTCGGACAGGCGGGCCAGCCCCAGCATTTT. The encoded protein is CASSQDFGQAGQPQHF. The chain is built from TRBV4-2 and TRBJ1-5; 7 nucleotides align to TRBD1. The CDR3 totals 16 residues. After removal of 0 bases from V and 7 bases from J, the junction contained 9 bases not matched to a gene. Germline V CDR1 and CDR2: LGHNA, YNFKEQ.